The 11 T cell receptor beta chains below were found in one sample sequenced in a study of shared clonotypes between healthy human individuals. Sequencing used immunoSEQ multiplex PCR; TCRdb keeps in-frame clones, though not all of them. The repertoire holds fewer than 650,000 clones, around 80% seen once, with around 13% in the top ten. Sequencing used PBMCs. Receptor source: a woman in her thirties or forties in good health. Some clones in this sample may be carry-over from other donors' samples.

The chain joins TRBV5-1 to TRBJ2-3; D is ambiguous. The CDR3 loop spans 14 amino acids. The V gene's germline CDR1 is SGHRS and CDR2 YFSETQ. V lost 0 bases and J lost 1, with 6 bases in between. The DNA of the CDR3 is TGCGCCAGCAGCTTGGATCCAGGCACAGATACGCAGTATTTT. Residues: CASSLDPGTDTQYF.

The chain is built from TRBV7-9 and TRBJ2-3; 8 bases are shared with TRBD2. Losses at the gene ends were 5 bases for V and 4 bases for J; bases not matched to a gene: 5. The CDR3 runs to 14 residues. Germline V gene data show CDR1 as SEHNR and CDR2 as FQNEAQ (reference sequence). The CDR3 here is CASSPTAGADTQYF. CDR3 coding DNA: TGTGCCAGCAGCCCGACAGCGGGAGCAGATACGCAGTATTTT.

V usage is TRBV30 and J usage is TRBJ1-3; D possibly corresponds to TRBD1 (6 bases). V dropped 4 bases and J dropped 1 base, with 11 bases sitting between them. The CDR3 is made up of 14 amino acids. Germline V CDR1 and CDR2: GTSNPN, SVGIG (reference sequence). The CDR3 spells CAWTLGGSGNTIYF. CDR3 in DNA: TGTGCCTGGACCCTAGGGGGATCTGGAAACACCATATATTTT. The variable domain in full, with the rest retrieved from reference TRBV30 and TRBJ1-3, is SQTIHQWPATLVQPVGSPLSLECTVEGTSNPNLYWYRQAAGRGLQLLFYSVGIGQISSEVPQNLSASRPQDRQFILSSKKLLLSDSGFYLCAWTLGGSGNTIYFGEGSWLTVV.

This chain connects TRBV28 to TRBJ2-1; 10 nucleotides align to TRBD2. The trim removed 8 bases at V and 1 base at J, leaving 14 bases unmatched. Germline CDR1 reads MDHEN; CDR2 reads SYDVKM. The CDR3 is 18 amino acids. Here the CDR3 DNA reads TGTGCCAGCTGGGGGGGACTAGCGTCAAAGAATTCCTACAATGAGCAGTTCTTC. Encoded protein: CASWGGLASKNSYNEQFF.

The rearrangement links TRBV4-2 to TRBJ1-2, with D uncertain. CDR1 is LGHNA and CDR2 is YNFKEQ in the germline V gene. The CDR3 extends over 16 amino acids. Trimming removed 5 bases from V and 4 bases from J, with 20 bases in between. CDR3: CASSKTAKGWTYGYTF. In DNA form, the CDR3 reads TGTGCCAGCAGCAAAACCGCCAAAGGTTGGACCTATGGCTACACCTTC.

The chain employs TRBV27 and TRBJ1-1, with no clear D. This CDR3 region has 15 residues. The ends were cut back, 0 bases at V and 0 bases at J, with 8 bases in the middle. Per germline, CDR1 MNHEY and CDR2 SMNVEV (reference sequence). The CDR3 DNA reads TGTGCCAGCAGTTTATCCACAGTGTTGAACACTGAAGCTTTCTTT. Translation gives CASSLSTVLNTEAFF.

The chain employs TRBV2 and TRBJ2-5; 7 bases are shared with TRBD2. Germline values: CDR1 SNHLY, CDR2 FYNNEI. V was clipped by 0 bases and J by 5 bases; unmatched bases: 9. The CDR3 has 16 amino acids. The CDR3 DNA reads as TGTGCCAGCAGTGAAGCGCGGGGGAGCGGGCAGGAGACCCAGTACTTC. Translating gives CASSEARGSGQETQYF.

The rearrangement joins TRBV6-1 to TRBJ1-5; TRBD1 agrees at 12 bases. The CDR3 runs to 15 residues. Looked up from germline, CDR1 is MNHNS and CDR2 is SASEGT. Unmatched junction bases numbered 4, after V lost 6 bases and J lost 4 bases. The CDR3 bases are TGTGCCAGCAGCTGGGGACAGGGGGCGAATCAGCCCCAGCATTTT. Its protein product is CASSWGQGANQPQHF.

This chain joins TRBV9 and TRBJ1-1, with D unresolved. Germline CDR1 reads SGDLS; CDR2 reads YYNGEE. CDR3 length equals 12 residues. With 4 bases removed from V and 7 bases from J, the gap between germline ends came to 11 bases. The CDR3 here is CASSPSSHEAFF. The CDR3 DNA sequence: TGTGCCAGCAGCCCTTCTTCGCATGAAGCTTTCTTT.

The V gene is TRBV11-2, the J gene TRBJ1-2; D gene uncertain. V lost 2 bases, J lost 1 base, and 11 bases lay in between. The CDR3 extends over 15 amino acids. The germline V gene encodes CDR1 SGHAT and CDR2 FQNNGV. CDR3 sequence (DNA): TGTGCCAGCAGCTTAATTACATATGTTAACTATGGCTACACCTTC. Encoded protein: CASSLITYVNYGYTF.

The chain recombines TRBV7-8 with TRBJ2-7; 8 positions agree with TRBD1. The CDR3 is 15 amino acids. From germline, CDR1 is SGHVS and CDR2 FQNEAQ. With 5 bases clipped from V and 1 base from J, the junction kept 7 bases outside the gene matches. The CDR3 loop is CASSIHRGSSYEQYF. The CDR3 bases are TGTGCCAGCAGCATACACAGGGGGAGTTCCTACGAGCAGTACTTC.